The entry below gives a single TCR beta chain sequence along with its context. The target antigen is unknown. The data stem from a study of blood T cells in healthy people across ages. General observations from the study: Diversity estimated from one million T cells was considered an underestimate.

Germline V CDR1 and CDR2: ENHRY, SYGVKD. V was clipped by 3 bases and J by 4 bases; unmatched bases: 5. There are 18 residues in the CDR3. With a J-beta primer mix and a sample-barcoded 5' primer, a second PCR ran about 6 to 11 cycles. TCRdb processed the 5' RACE reads anew with MiXCR; each CDR3 protein has one entry. This sample has around 1,700,000 distinct CDR3 sequences, with approximately 28% found just once. Sequenced: blood. The receptor comes from a woman under 40 in good health. The rearrangement uses TRBV10-3 and TRBJ2-2; 16 positions match TRBD2. The CDR3 DNA follows: TGTGCCATCAGTGAAGGGACTAGCGGGAGGGCCGTCACCGGGGAGCTGTTTTTT. The encoded protein is CAISEGTSGRAVTGELFF.